This record covers a single TCR beta chain. Other DNA sequences from this sample encode an identical CDR3 as well. The data are from a study of T cell responses to AZD1222 COVID-19 vaccine. Trimming cost V 3 bases and J 0 bases, with 12 bases left between them. CDR3 size: 16 residues. From germline, CDR1 is MNHEY and CDR2 SMNVEV (reference sequence). TCRdb's table, derived via immunoSEQ multiplex PCR, lists solely in-frame clones and lacks some. The sample has 100,000 to 150,000 clones; around 85% are singletons. V gene TRBV27 combines with J gene TRBJ1-5; D is possibly TRBD1 (5 bases). The clonotype was recovered from an adult who received the AZD1222 COVID-19 vaccine. The sequencing here drew on peripheral blood, taken 28 days after the second AZD1222 dose. CDR3 sequence (DNA): TGTGCCAGCAGTTTCCGGGGACTGTATAGCAATCAGCCCCAGCATTTT. It codes for CASSFRGLYSNQPQHF.